This T cell receptor beta chain is from a study of cytomegalovirus exposure and HLA in healthy donors. The assay was immunoSEQ multiplex PCR, and TCRdb's table has in-frame clones only and misses some. This table holds a few hundred thousand clones, less than 95% found once. Looked up from germline, CDR1 is SGDLS and CDR2 is YYNGEE. This CDR3 has 16 residues. Unmatched junction bases numbered 10, after V lost 4 bases and J lost 2 bases. In regard to this clone: Its antigen is not identified.

General study findings and limits: Cytomegalovirus status, reportedly, was diagnosed with high specificity and sensitivity by the classifier.

These donors were members of the roughly 110-subject validation cohort, a group separate from the approximately 670-subject first cohort. Material for sequencing was PBMCs. The V and J genes are TRBV9 and TRBJ2-5; 8 nucleotides align to TRBD1. This receptor was taken from a woman aged 30 to 39 in good health and CMV-seronegative. This CDR3 is CASSSRTGIGQETQYF. The CDR3 region has the DNA TGTGCCAGCAGCTCCCGGACAGGGATTGGGCAAGAGACCCAGTACTTC.